The clone carrying this TCR beta chain was seen more than once but under ten times. Other DNA sequences in this sample translate to the same CDR3. The V and J ends lost 3 bases and 4 bases, in that order; junction bases with no gene match: 4. The CDR3 spans 14 residues. CDR1 and CDR2 (germline): MDHEN, SYDVKM. This sample is drawn from a study of blood T cell repertoires in COVID-19. Sequenced by immunoSEQ multiplex PCR; TCRdb stores in-frame clones only, minus some. This table holds hundreds of thousands of clones, roughly nine tenths found once. Enrolled through a virtual design, the participants were between roughly 18 and 95 years of age and came from under 30 US areas.

The sample consisted of PBMCs or T cells enriched from blood (not recorded which). The receptor's source is a man aged 25-45 years who had recovered from COVID-19. The gene calls are TRBV28 and TRBJ2-7, with 9 positions matching TRBD2. CDR3 coding DNA: TGTGCCAGCAGTTTGGGCGGGAGGGTTTACGAGCAGTACTTC. It yields the protein CASSLGGRVYEQYF.